This TCR beta chain was sequenced during a study of technical replicates of blood from a handful of donors. Germline CDR1 is SGHRS and CDR2 is YFSETQ. V lost 0 bases and J 1 base, leaving 12 bases between the germline ends. The CDR3 loop spans 16 amino acids. TCRdb's copy holds only in-frame clones and misses some; the assay was immunoSEQ multiplex PCR. The sample includes about 75,000 clones, 95% to 98% seen only once; the top ten take around 0.28%. The chain joins TRBV5-1 to TRBJ2-3; tentatively, D is TRBD2 (6 bases). The sample consisted of T cells isolated from PBMCs. This clonotype originated in a human donor in good health. CDR3 DNA sequence: TGCGCCAGCAGCTTGGCCCTCGGGGGTCGCACAGATACGCAGTATTTT. It specifies CASSLALGGRTDTQYF.